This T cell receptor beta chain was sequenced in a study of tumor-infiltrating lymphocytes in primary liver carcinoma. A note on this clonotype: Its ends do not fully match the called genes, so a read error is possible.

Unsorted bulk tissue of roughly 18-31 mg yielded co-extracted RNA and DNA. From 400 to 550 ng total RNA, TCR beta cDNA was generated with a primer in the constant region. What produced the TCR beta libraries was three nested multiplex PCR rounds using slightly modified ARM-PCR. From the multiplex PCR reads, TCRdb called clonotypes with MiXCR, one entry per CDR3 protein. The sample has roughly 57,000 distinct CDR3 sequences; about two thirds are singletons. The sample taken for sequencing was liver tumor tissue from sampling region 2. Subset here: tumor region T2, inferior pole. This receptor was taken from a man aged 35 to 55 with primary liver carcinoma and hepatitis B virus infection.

CDR3 bases: TGCGCCAGCAGCCAAGGGGCCGAGACAGGGGGCTACAAGCAGTACTTC. Protein product: CASSQGAETGGYKQYF. The chain combines TRBV4-3 with TRBJ2-7; 10 bases line up with TRBD1. Germline V lookup: CDR1 LGHNA, CDR2 YSLEER. The CDR3 is 16 residues long.